These 7 T cell receptor beta chains originate from one sample sequenced in a study of naive and memory T cell subsets. The beta constant-region primer was an equimolar mix of two oligonucleotides covering TRBC1 and TRBC2. TCRdb re-derived calls from the UMI-ligation and nested PCR reads in MiXCR, one entry per CDR3 protein. The sample shows about 85,000 distinct CDR3 sequences, less than 15% of them seen only once. Sequenced: central memory CD4+ T cells from blood. The receptors were gathered from a human donor in good health.

The chain couples TRBV12-3 or TRBV12-4 to TRBJ1-2; no clear D gene. V lost 2 bases and J lost 5, with 6 bases in between. The CDR3 has 12 residues. The CDR3: CASSLLSYGYTF. CDR3 DNA sequence: TGTGCCAGCAGTTTATTGAGTTATGGCTACACCTTC.

The chain employs TRBV12-3 or TRBV12-4 and TRBJ2-1; D not resolved. This CDR3 has 14 residues. The V gene lost 2 bases and the J gene lost 4 bases, with 9 bases spanning the gap. The CDR3 spells CASSLIRKYNEQFF. As DNA, the CDR3 is TGTGCCAGCAGTTTAATTAGAAAGTACAATGAGCAGTTCTTC.

This clonotype was found many times. The gene calls are TRBV29-1 and TRBJ2-1; 9 bases match TRBD1. Germline V gene data show CDR1 as SQVTM and CDR2 as ANQGSEA. The V and J ends lost 7 bases and 0 bases, in that order; junction bases with no gene match: 1. This CDR3 region has 13 residues. In DNA form, the CDR3 reads TGCAGCGGGGACAGGGACTCCTACAATGAGCAGTTCTTC. Translating it yields CSGDRDSYNEQFF.

The chain is built from TRBV20-1 and TRBJ1-2; D not certain. Germline V gives CDR1 DFQATT, CDR2 SNEGSKA (reference sequence). The V end lost 0 bases, the J end lost 4 bases, and 9 bases lay between the germline ends. The CDR3 loop spans 13 amino acids. The chain's CDR3 is CSARDTTSYGYTF. The CDR3, as DNA: TGCAGTGCTAGAGATACGACCTCCTATGGCTACACCTTC.

This chain connects TRBV7-3 to TRBJ1-1, with D unclear. Per germline, CDR1 SGHTA and CDR2 FQGTGA. CDR3 length equals 13 residues. Deletions cut 4 bases from V and 1 base from J, with 7 bases between. The CDR3 loop is CASSSQRNTEAFF. CDR3 nucleotide sequence: TGTGCCAGCAGCTCTCAGAGGAACACTGAAGCTTTCTTT. The full variable domain, completed using reference TRBV7-3 and TRBJ1-1, is GAGVSQTPSNKVTEKGKYVELRCDPISGHTALYWYRQSLGQGPEFLIYFQGTGAADDSGLPNDRFFAVRPEGSVSTLKIQRTERGDSAVYLCASSSQRNTEAFFGQGTRLTVV.

This clonotype has more than one count but fewer than ten. The gene calls are TRBV9 and TRBJ2-5; a weak D match, TRBD1 (6 bases). Per the germline V gene, CDR1 is SGDLS and CDR2 is YYNGEE. The CDR3 consists of 15 residues. V shed 2 bases and J shed 6 bases, with 17 bases lying between them. CDR3 loop: CASSVRGQSEQTQYF. DNA of the CDR3: TGTGCCAGCAGCGTGCGCGGACAGTCAGAACAGACCCAGTACTTC.

In its sample, this clonotype was seen a few times. The chain combines TRBV5-1 with TRBJ2-5; a possible D gene is TRBD2 (5 bases). Germline V gene data show CDR1 as SGHRS and CDR2 as YFSETQ. V was cut by 7 bases and J by 3 bases, with 13 bases left in between. The CDR3 sequence is 13 residues long. DNA of the CDR3: TGCGCCAGCTCCTCCGGGGTGGAAGAGACCCAGTACTTC. It yields the protein CASSSGVEETQYF.